Listed here are 26 T cell receptor beta chains from one sample, sequenced in a study of shared clonotypes between healthy human individuals. Sequencing used immunoSEQ multiplex PCR; TCRdb keeps in-frame clones, though not all of them. The table has over a million clones, under 99% seen once; the top ten hold roughly 0.4%. The specimen sequenced was naive CD4+ T cells sorted from blood. Documented subset: CD45RA+ positively selected. Receptors were obtained from a man aged 25 to 40 in good health.

The chain couples TRBV7-2 to TRBJ2-1; the D gene is possibly TRBD2 (5 bases). The CDR3 spans 15 residues. Germline V gene sequence: CDR1 SGHTA, CDR2 FQGNSA. V was cut by 3 bases and J by 10 bases, with 19 bases left in between. The CDR3 DNA reads as TGTGCCAGCAGCTTTGGCGGGCCCTCTTCGGGGGAGCAGTTCTTC. It yields the protein CASSFGGPSSGEQFF.

The V call is TRBV5-6, the J call TRBJ2-3, with unresolved D. This CDR3 is built from 13 residues. Trimming left V 0 bases short and J 6 bases short, with 8 bases between. Per the germline V gene, CDR1 is SGHDT and CDR2 is YYEEEE. CDR3: CASSLGAQDTQYF. DNA of the CDR3: TGTGCCAGCAGCTTGGGGGCACAGGATACGCAGTATTTT.

The J gene is TRBJ2-1, the V gene TRBV5-4; TRBD2 aligns across 8 bases. V shed 4 bases, J shed 2 bases, and the junction held 11 bases outside the gene matches. CDR1 is SGHNT, CDR2 YYREEE, per germline (reference sequence). This CDR3 spans 17 amino acids. The CDR3 DNA is TGTGCCAGCAGCCTGGAACCGAGCGGGGGAGCCTACAATGAGCAGTTCTTC. Translated: CASSLEPSGGAYNEQFF.

This clone was recorded once. The rearrangement joins TRBV5-1 to TRBJ2-5, with unresolved D. CDR1 is SGHRS, CDR2 YFSETQ, per germline. This CDR3 has 15 amino acids. Between the trimmed V and J ends, which lost 4 bases and 2 bases, there was a span of 15 bases. CDR3 DNA sequence: TGCGCCAGCAGCGATGGGTCAAGGTGGCAAGAGACCCAGTACTTC. The encoded protein is CASSDGSRWQETQYF.

The gene calls are TRBV5-1 and TRBJ2-3; 9 bases are a match to TRBD2. Looked up from germline, CDR1 is SGHRS and CDR2 is YFSETQ. Germline trimming cut 4 bases from V and 1 base from J; bases unmatched to any gene: 10. CDR3 length: 17 residues. The CDR3 nucleotides read TGCGCCAGCAGCCCCAGCGTCCGCGGGAGGGGCACAGATACGCAGTATTTT. It specifies CASSPSVRGRGTDTQYF. Complete variable domain (other parts from reference TRBV5-1 and TRBJ2-3): KAGVTQTPRYLIKTRGQQVTLSCSPISGHRSVSWYQQTPGQGLQFLFEYFSETQRNKGNFPGRFSGRQFSNSRSEMNVSTLELGDSALYLCASSPSVRGRGTDTQYFGPGTRLTVL.

The gene calls are TRBV6-5 and TRBJ2-1; 7 nucleotides agree with TRBD1. With 6 bases clipped from V and 5 bases from J, the junction kept 7 bases outside the gene matches. The germline gives CDR1 MNHEY, CDR2 SVGAGI. The CDR3 is 14 amino acids. CDR3 nucleotides: TGTGCCAGCAGAAGACAGGGCTGGGACAATGAGCAGTTCTTC. This encodes CASRRQGWDNEQFF.

The genes are TRBV5-4 and TRBJ1-1; D not certain. The germline V gene encodes CDR1 SGHNT and CDR2 YYREEE (reference sequence). V lost 4 bases and J 1 base, leaving 14 bases between the germline ends. The CDR3 extends over 15 amino acids. CDR3 sequence: CASSPWTGENTEAFF. In DNA, the CDR3 is TGTGCCAGCAGCCCCTGGACGGGAGAGAACACTGAAGCTTTCTTT.

The gene calls are TRBV18 and TRBJ2-7; TRBD1 is a possible D gene (5 bases). There are 14 residues in the CDR3. Germline V CDR1 and CDR2: KGHSH, LQKENI. The V end lost 3 bases, the J end lost 3 bases, and 12 bases lay between the germline ends. Written as DNA, the CDR3 is TGTGCCAGCTCACCTGCAGGGTCGGTCTACGAGCAGTACTTC. Translation gives CASSPAGSVYEQYF.

This chain connects TRBV5-1 to TRBJ2-5, with TRBD1 as a possible D gene (6 bases). Trimming pared 4 bases from V and 2 bases from J, leaving 12 bases between. The germline CDR1 and CDR2 sequences are SGHRS and YFSETQ. The CDR3 contains 14 residues. The CDR3: CASSDGQLQETQYF. CDR3 nucleotides: TGCGCCAGCAGCGATGGACAGTTACAAGAGACCCAGTACTTC.

The chain links TRBV5-5 to TRBJ2-7; D might be TRBD2 (7 bases). CDR1 is SGHKS and CDR2 is YYEKEE in the germline V gene (reference sequence). CDR3 length: 13 residues. Trimming stripped 4 bases from V and 6 bases from J, with 14 bases between. Here the CDR3 reads CASSVAGAAEQYF. The CDR3 DNA reads TGTGCCAGCAGCGTGGCGGGGGCGGCCGAGCAGTACTTC.

This sequence joins TRBV10-3 and TRBJ2-1; either TRBD1 or TRBD2 may supply D (5 bases each). Per the germline V gene, CDR1 is ENHRY and CDR2 is SYGVKD. This CDR3 contains 12 residues. Trimming took 8 bases from V and 10 from J, leaving 15 bases between them. The CDR3: CAISEGPKEQFF. Here the CDR3 DNA reads TGTGCCATCTCTGAGGGGCCTAAGGAGCAGTTCTTC.

The chain combines TRBV7-8 with TRBJ2-3; D is perhaps TRBD2 (6 bases). V was clipped by 2 bases and J by 0 bases, with 12 bases between them. CDR3 size: 16 residues. Germline V gene sequence: CDR1 SGHVS, CDR2 FQNEAQ. The CDR3 DNA follows: TGTGCCAGCAGCTTAAGCAGGGCGGGGAGCACAGATACGCAGTATTTT. Its protein is CASSLSRAGSTDTQYF.

The CDR3, as DNA: TGTGCCAGCAGAGTAGGAGGACTGGACAACAATGAGCAGTTCTTC. Translating it yields CASRVGGLDNNEQFF. The chain carries TRBV5-4 and TRBJ2-1; D may match TRBD1 or TRBD2 (5 bases each). Germline V gene lookup returns CDR1 SGHNT and CDR2 YYREEE (reference sequence). Trimming took 5 bases from V and 5 from J, leaving 17 bases between them. There are 15 residues in the CDR3.

The J gene is TRBJ2-2, the V gene TRBV5-6, with 8 bases matching TRBD1. J was trimmed by 6 bases and V by 4 bases; bases with no gene match: 14. The CDR3 runs to 17 residues. Germline V lookup: CDR1 SGHDT, CDR2 YYEEEE. The chain's CDR3 is CASSVDRFLTGAGELFF. Written as DNA, the CDR3 is TGTGCCAGCAGCGTAGACCGATTTTTGACAGGGGCCGGGGAGCTGTTTTTT.

V and J are TRBV27 and TRBJ2-7; 10 positions agree with TRBD1. Germline V gene data show CDR1 as MNHEY and CDR2 as SMNVEV (reference sequence). V dropped 5 bases and J dropped 5; count of bases not matched to a gene: 12. There are 16 residues in the CDR3. CDR3 region: CASSPRWTGGIHEQYF. The CDR3 bases are TGTGCCAGCAGTCCTCGCTGGACAGGGGGTATCCACGAGCAGTACTTC.

The chain uses TRBV19 and TRBJ2-4; possibly TRBD1 or TRBD2 for D (5 bases each). This CDR3 has 14 residues. Germline V gene sequence: CDR1 LNHDA, CDR2 SQIVND (reference sequence). The V end lost 6 bases, the J end lost 7 bases, and 16 bases lay between the germline ends. The CDR3 DNA reads as TGTGCCAGTAGCACCGGGACGGCCACCAACATTCAGTACTTC. Amino acids: CASSTGTATNIQYF.

The chain uses TRBV30 and TRBJ1-3; 9 bases match TRBD1. J was trimmed by 4 bases and V by 3 bases; bases with no gene match: 4. The CDR3 contains 14 residues. Germline CDR1 is GTSNPN and CDR2 is SVGIG (reference sequence). For the CDR3, the DNA is TGTGCCTGGAGCGATACAGGGGGCGGAAACACCATATATTTT. Encoded protein: CAWSDTGGGNTIYF.

V usage is TRBV5-8 and J usage is TRBJ1-2; no reliable D call. The CDR3 is 10 residues long. The germline V gene has CDR1 SGHTS and CDR2 YDEGEE. Trimming removed 6 bases at V and 8 bases at J, with 8 bases between. In nucleotides, the CDR3 is TGTGCCAGCACTCGTTGGGGCTACACCTTC. It encodes CASTRWGYTF.

This chain uses TRBV5-1 with TRBJ2-1; 7 bases match TRBD2. The germline V gene encodes CDR1 SGHRS and CDR2 YFSETQ. The trim removed 4 bases at V and 9 bases at J, leaving 10 bases unmatched. The CDR3 runs 14 residues. The CDR3: CASSPSEGRGEQFF. CDR3 DNA: TGCGCCAGCAGCCCCTCAGAGGGGAGGGGTGAGCAGTTCTTC.

The chain couples TRBV9 to TRBJ2-4; tentatively, D is TRBD2 (5 bases). Trimming took off 3 bases at V and 7 bases at J, with 20 bases between the two ends. CDR3 length equals 16 residues. Germline values: CDR1 SGDLS, CDR2 YYNGEE. The CDR3 coding sequence is TGTGCCAGCAGCGCCGAACCGTCCCCGAGGGTCAACATTCAGTACTTC. Translating it yields CASSAEPSPRVNIQYF. Variable domain in full (rest from reference TRBV9 and TRBJ2-4): DSGVTQTPKHLITATGQRVTLRCSPRSGDLSVYWYQQSLDQGLQFLIQYYNGEERAKGNILERFSAQQFPDLHSELNLSSLELGDSALYFCASSAEPSPRVNIQYFGAGTRLSVL.

This chain uses TRBV19 with TRBJ2-4, with D perhaps TRBD1 (5 bases). In germline, CDR1 is LNHDA, CDR2 SQIVND (reference sequence). This CDR3 has 18 residues. The V and J ends lost 5 bases and 5 bases respectively, with 25 bases between them. Here the CDR3 DNA reads TGTGCCAGTAGTCCTATATGGCGGCAGGGATTCCTCCAAAACATTCAGTACTTC. Translated: CASSPIWRQGFLQNIQYF.

V and J are TRBV5-6 and TRBJ2-1, with 8 bases fitting TRBD1. V lost 1 base and J lost 7; bases outside the gene matches: 4. The germline gives CDR1 SGHDT, CDR2 YYEEEE. CDR3 length: 14 residues. The DNA of the CDR3 is TGTGCCAGCAGCTTGCAGGGGGCCCGAAATGAGCAGTTCTTC. It translates to CASSLQGARNEQFF.

The chain uses TRBV7-2 and TRBJ2-5; 12 bases align to TRBD1. Germline V CDR1 and CDR2: SGHTA, FQGNSA. CDR3 length equals 15 residues. V lost 4 bases and J lost 5; bases outside the gene matches: 5. The CDR3 is CASSWGQGAGETQYF. The CDR3 bases are TGTGCCAGCAGCTGGGGACAGGGGGCTGGCGAGACCCAGTACTTC.

The rearrangement uses TRBV18 and TRBJ2-7, with 11 bases matching TRBD2. The V gene end was trimmed by 3 bases and the J gene end by 4 bases; junction bases not matched to a gene: 2. The CDR3 runs to 14 residues. Germline V gene data show CDR1 as KGHSH and CDR2 as LQKENI. CDR3 in DNA: TGTGCCAGCTCACCTAGCGGGAGGGTTTACGAGCAGTACTTC. This gives the protein CASSPSGRVYEQYF.

The CDR3 DNA reads as TGCGCCAGCAGCATTAGCGGTTCCTACAATGAGCAGTTCTTC. It specifies CASSISGSYNEQFF. V is TRBV5-1 and J is TRBJ2-1; D possibly corresponds to TRBD2 (6 bases). CDR1 is SGHRS, CDR2 YFSETQ, per germline. V shed 4 bases and J shed 1 base, with 9 bases lying between them. The CDR3 contains 14 residues.

This chain uses TRBV14 with TRBJ2-1, with 9 bases matching TRBD2. V shed 0 bases, J shed 4 bases, and the junction held 16 bases outside the gene matches. The germline gives CDR1 SGHDN, CDR2 FVKESK. The CDR3 consists of 20 residues. Here the CDR3 DNA reads TGTGCCAGCAGCCAAGATTCGACATACTGGAAAAGCGGGGGGTACAATGAGCAGTTCTTC. Translating gives CASSQDSTYWKSGGYNEQFF.